This T cell receptor (beta chain) was sequenced in a study of shared clonotypes between healthy human individuals. Study results and limitations: Non-shared clonotypes showed lower generation probabilities than clonotypes common to all four donors. Clonotype sharing levels among donors were expected to vary with sequencing depth. Only a few donors were included, so the genetic and exposure-history diversity represented was limited. Blood was the only sampled material, and tissue repertoires likely differ.

Remarks on this clone: Antigen: not known.

The protocol was immunoSEQ multiplex PCR, while the TCRdb copy is restricted to in-frame clones and leaves out a portion. The table shows 2 million to 2.5 million clones, with approximately 93% occurring only once. Germline CDR1 reads MDHEN; CDR2 reads SYDVKM. The V end lost 5 bases, the J end lost 9 bases, and 13 bases lay between the germline ends. This CDR3 is built from 12 residues. The V call is TRBV28, the J call TRBJ2-5, with a tentative D call TRBD1 (6 bases). This clonotype was sampled from a man younger than 35 in good health. Some clones in this sample may be carry-over from other donors' samples. Sequencing input: naive CD4+ T cells from PBMCs. Subset in this sample: CD45RA+ positively selected. The CDR3 sequence: CASSPTHRAQYF. DNA of the CDR3: TGTGCCAGCAGTCCAACTCACAGGGCCCAGTACTTC.